This T cell receptor (beta chain) derives from a study of OX40 agonist ivuxolimab in advanced cancers. Study context: Patients received ivuxolimab, an agonistic anti-OX40 (CD134) antibody.

A word on this clone: Its antigen remains unknown.

The study's findings and limits: The authors also found low normalized T-cell clonal expansion in some nonresponders.

The V gene end was trimmed by 1 base and the J gene end by 2 bases; junction bases not matched to a gene: 1. The CDR3 is 15 amino acids. CDR1 is SGHAT, CDR2 FQNNGV, per germline. Sequencing was performed with immunoSEQ multiplex PCR; in TCRdb, only in-frame clones are kept and a portion is missing. The sample holds more than 80,000 clones; about 89% are singletons and the top ten take roughly 9.4%. The chain recombines TRBV11-2 with TRBJ2-1; TRBD2 aligns across 8 bases. The sequence was obtained from an adult with an advanced solid tumor such as melanoma, head and neck, liver or kidney cancer. The starting material was CD4+ or CD8+ T cells sorted from blood, obtained in a trial of the OX40 agonist ivuxolimab. The CDR3 protein is CASSLAGGAYNEQFF. As DNA, the CDR3 is TGTGCCAGCAGCTTAGCGGGAGGGGCCTACAATGAGCAGTTCTTC.